Presented here are 25 T cell receptor beta chains from one specimen sequenced in a study of T cells in Graves' hyperthyroidism and ophthalmopathy. RNA transcripts gave rise to amplified TCR beta CDR3 regions. RT-PCR in the first round (using the HTBI primer set) targeted the TCR CDR3. TCRdb re-called the multiplex PCR reads through MiXCR, storing one row per CDR3 protein. The table includes under 400,000 distinct CDR3 sequences, 15% to 20% detected once. Sequencing was performed on blood. Receptors originate from a woman between 35 and 50 years old with Graves' ophthalmopathy.

This clonotype was observed many times. Here the CDR3 reads CATRTSGRAVGETQYF. For the CDR3, the DNA is TGTGCCACCCGGACTAGCGGGAGGGCCGTGGGGGAGACCCAGTACTTC. The chain couples TRBV10-3 to TRBJ2-5, with TRBD2 matching over 15 bases. J gave up 5 bases and V 10 bases, and 11 bases lay outside the gene matches. This CDR3 has 16 amino acids. Germline V gives CDR1 ENHRY, CDR2 SYGVKD.

Many counts were recorded for this clonotype. This chain joins TRBV15 and TRBJ2-7, with TRBD2 matching 7 bases. CDR1 and CDR2 from the germline V gene are LNHNV and YYDKDF (reference sequence). Germline trimming cut 3 bases from V and 3 bases from J; bases unmatched to any gene: 8. The CDR3 has 15 amino acids. This CDR3 reads CATSRTSLPRYEQYF. The CDR3 DNA is TGTGCCACCAGCAGGACTAGCTTGCCCCGCTACGAGCAGTACTTC.

The J gene is TRBJ2-7, the V gene TRBV12-3 or TRBV12-4; 10 nucleotides align to TRBD1. V was pared by 5 bases and J by 7 bases, with 8 bases of the junction left unmatched. The CDR3 is made up of 14 amino acids. For the CDR3, the DNA is TGTGCCAGCAGTATCCGGGACAGGGGCGGGGAGCAGTACTTC. Translation: CASSIRDRGGEQYF.

Worth noting for this clonotype: Given a much more abundant clone one base away, this may be a read error. This CDR3 fails to terminate in the conserved phenylalanine or tryptophan, so it likely reflects a read error. This chain joins TRBV20-1 and TRBJ1-5; D may be TRBD1 (5 bases). CDR3 size: 15 residues. V lost 3 bases to trimming and J lost 1 base, with 13 bases between them. The germline V gene has CDR1 DFQATT and CDR2 SNEGSKA (reference sequence). CDR3 sequence reads: CSASQGGASNQPQHL. The CDR3 DNA reads TGCAGTGCTAGTCAGGGAGGGGCCAGCAATCAGCCCCAGCATCTT.

The V and J genes are TRBV3-1 and TRBJ1-5; D remains unclear. The germline V and J ends were trimmed by 5 bases and 7 bases, with 12 bases remaining between them. The CDR3 runs 13 residues. The germline gives CDR1 LGHDT, CDR2 YNNKEL (reference sequence). CDR3 sequence: CASSLALGQPQHF. The DNA of the CDR3 is TGTGCCAGCAGCTTAGCGTTGGGACAGCCCCAGCATTTT.

The sample holds many counts of this clonotype. This chain links TRBV6-2 or TRBV6-3 with TRBJ1-1; a possible D gene is TRBD1 (5 bases). The V end was cut by 6 bases, the J end by 4 bases, with 9 bases between. Germline V gene sequence: CDR1 MNHEY, CDR2 SVGEGT. CDR3 length: 12 residues. The CDR3 sequence: CASSREFTEAFF. CDR3 nucleotides: TGTGCCAGCAGCAGGGAGTTCACTGAAGCTTTCTTT.

This clonotype appeared many times. The rearrangement links TRBV2 to TRBJ2-6; the match to TRBD1 covers 10 bases. The CDR3 totals 16 residues. Germline V CDR1 and CDR2: SNHLY, FYNNEI. Trimming cost V 7 bases and J 1 base; bases outside gene matches: 4. Written as DNA, the CDR3 is TGTGCCAGCACCAGACAGGGGGCTTCTGGGGCCAACGTCCTGACTTTC. It translates to CASTRQGASGANVLTF. The variable domain in full, completed from reference TRBV2 and TRBJ2-6, reads EPEVTQTPSHQVTQMGQEVILRCVPISNHLYFYWYRQILGQKVEFLVSFYNNEISEKSEIFDDQFSVERPDGSNFTLKIRSTKLEDSAMYFCASTRQGASGANVLTFGAGSRLTVL.

There are many counts of this clonotype. The chain joins TRBV6-1 to TRBJ2-5; D ambiguous. Per germline, CDR1 MNHNS and CDR2 SASEGT. V was cut by 6 bases and J by 2 bases, with 4 bases left in between. The CDR3 loop spans 11 amino acids. Written as DNA, the CDR3 is TGTGCCAGCAGAGAACAAGAGACCCAGTACTTC. Protein: CASREQETQYF.

This clonotype was recorded at least ten times. V and J are TRBV9 and TRBJ2-7; D not resolved. V dropped 3 bases and J dropped 6 bases, with 22 bases sitting between them. CDR3 length: 16 residues. The V gene's germline CDR1 is SGDLS and CDR2 YYNGEE. CDR3 in DNA: TGTGCCAGCAGCGCGTCGGGCTGGGCCGGGTCTAGCGAGCAGTACTTC. It specifies CASSASGWAGSSEQYF. The entire variable domain, with the rest obtained from reference TRBV9 and TRBJ2-7, is as follows: DSGVTQTPKHLITATGQRVTLRCSPRSGDLSVYWYQQSLDQGLQFLIQYYNGEERAKGNILERFSAQQFPDLHSELNLSSLELGDSALYFCASSASGWAGSSEQYFGPGTRLTVT.

This clonotype showed up many times. The J gene is TRBJ2-7, the V gene TRBV29-1; D gene unclear. Per germline, CDR1 SQVTM and CDR2 ANQGSEA. The CDR3 has 12 residues. Trimming removed 4 bases at V and 3 bases at J, with 10 bases between. CDR3 bases: TGCAGCGTTGGAGAAGGAAACTACGAGCAGTACTTC. Its protein is CSVGEGNYEQYF.

There are many counts of this clonotype. The V gene is TRBV2, the J gene TRBJ2-2, with 8 bases identical to TRBD2. The CDR3 is made up of 16 amino acids. V lost 6 bases, J lost 0 bases, and 6 bases stayed unmatched. In germline, CDR1 is SNHLY, CDR2 FYNNEI. The CDR3: CASRLAGGANTGELFF. Written as DNA, the CDR3 is TGTGCCAGCAGGCTAGCGGGCGGAGCGAACACCGGGGAGCTGTTTTTT.

This clonotype was counted at least ten times. V usage is TRBV6-1 and J usage is TRBJ2-2; D is uncertain. V dropped 0 bases and J dropped 0 bases, with 2 bases sitting between them. Germline CDR1 is MNHNS and CDR2 is SASEGT. The CDR3 runs to 14 residues. This CDR3 reads CASSEAPNTGELFF. The CDR3 coding sequence is TGTGCCAGCAGTGAAGCACCGAACACCGGGGAGCTGTTTTTT.

This clonotype showed up many times. J is TRBJ2-2 and V is TRBV11-2; D possibly corresponds to TRBD1 (5 bases). V gave up 5 bases and J gave up 6 bases, with 19 bases separating them. This CDR3 has 16 amino acids. The germline CDR1 and CDR2 sequences are SGHAT and FQNNGV. CDR3 in amino acids: CASSRPGRALAGELFF. CDR3 nucleotides: TGTGCCAGCAGCCGGCCGGGCAGGGCCTTGGCCGGGGAGCTGTTTTTT.

This clonotype was counted at least ten times. The V and J genes are TRBV3-1 and TRBJ2-5; 11 bases are a match to TRBD2. The CDR3 runs to 15 residues. The V segment lost 3 bases and the J segment 6 bases; nucleotides outside the gene matches: 6. Germline values: CDR1 LGHDT, CDR2 YNNKEL (reference sequence). Written as DNA, the CDR3 is TGTGCCAGCAGCCAGACGGCTAGCGGGAGGCAGACCCAGTACTTC. It translates to CASSQTASGRQTQYF.

The table lists this clonotype with many counts. The rearrangement joins TRBV6-5 to TRBJ1-2; D call uncertain. Germline V gene lookup returns CDR1 MNHEY and CDR2 SVGAGI. V was clipped by 10 bases and J by 2 bases, with 14 bases between them. This CDR3 has 13 amino acids. This chain's CDR3 is CATNGDRNYGYTF. CDR3 DNA: TGTGCCACCAACGGCGACCGAAACTATGGCTACACCTTC.

The chain is built from TRBV6-1 and TRBJ2-5; TRBD1 might be the D (5 bases). Germline values: CDR1 MNHNS, CDR2 SASEGT. The CDR3 contains 15 residues. Trimming removed 5 bases at V and 3 bases at J, with 16 bases between. CDR3 DNA: TGTGCCAGCAGTCTCAGGGTCCTCGGCAAAGAGACCCAGTACTTC. Translated: CASSLRVLGKETQYF.

In this sample, this clonotype turned up many times. The rearrangement joins TRBV14 to TRBJ2-7; maybe TRBD1 (6 bases). The CDR3 runs 15 residues. V was pared by 0 bases and J by 2 bases, with 11 bases between. Germline assignment: CDR1 SGHDN and CDR2 FVKESK. CDR3 DNA sequence: TGTGCCAGCAGCCAAGATGTGGGACAAGCCTACGAGCAGTACTTC. Protein product: CASSQDVGQAYEQYF.

This clonotype was recorded at least ten times. V is TRBV6-2 or TRBV6-3 and J is TRBJ2-4; TRBD1 agrees at 7 bases. The CDR3 is made up of 13 amino acids. V lost 6 bases, J lost 6 bases, and 5 bases stayed unmatched. Germline loops: CDR1 MNHEY, CDR2 SVGEGT. The CDR3 nucleotides read TGTGCCAGCAGACTCCGGGACAGAAACATTCAGTACTTC. This translates into CASRLRDRNIQYF.

This clonotype was found many times. The chain recombines TRBV6-5 with TRBJ1-6, with a possible D match to TRBD1 (5 bases). The CDR3 sequence is 18 residues long. Germline values: CDR1 MNHEY, CDR2 SVGAGI. Trimming left V 0 bases short and J 3 bases short, with 15 bases between. CDR3 nucleotides: TGTGCCAGCAGTTACTCCCTAGGGGCAGGCTACTATAATTCACCCCTCCACTTT. Translated: CASSYSLGAGYYNSPLHF.

This clonotype has a count of ten or more. The rearrangement links TRBV7-6 to TRBJ1-5; the D is unclear. The V and J ends lost 4 bases and 6 bases respectively, with 13 bases between them. The CDR3 length is 14 residues. The germline gives CDR1 SGHVS, CDR2 FNYEAQ. The CDR3 DNA sequence: TGTGCCAGCAGCTCCGGACCGGTAGCTCAGCCCCAGCATTTT. Translating gives CASSSGPVAQPQHF.

In the case of this clonotype: A read error is possible here, since a much larger clone lies one base away. V usage is TRBV11-1 and J usage is TRBJ2-3; the D gene is possibly TRBD2 (6 bases). The V gene's germline CDR1 is SGHAT and CDR2 FQDESV (reference sequence). The CDR3 length is 16 residues. The CDR3 region is CASILGDWLSTDTQYF. DNA for the CDR3: TGTGCCAGCATCTTAGGGGACTGGCTGAGCACAGATACGCAGTATTTT.

This clonotype was found many times. The chain has TRBV29-1 and TRBJ2-4; 7 bases are a match to TRBD1. The CDR3 spans 12 residues. CDR1 and CDR2 (germline): SQVTM, ANQGSEA. V trimming: 7 bases; J trimming: 4 bases; junction bases outside the gene matches: 4. DNA of the CDR3: TGCAGCGCACGACAGGGAAAAAACATTCAGTACTTC. This sequence encodes CSARQGKNIQYF.

This clonotype was counted at least ten times. The chain links TRBV11-2 to TRBJ2-4, with D perhaps matching TRBD2 (5 bases). The CDR3 is 15 residues long. Germline CDR1 reads SGHAT; CDR2 reads FQNNGV. V was clipped by 3 bases and J by 7 bases, with 16 bases between them. DNA of the CDR3: TGTGCCAGCAGCTTTCGCGGGCTCGATCGTAACATTCAGTACTTC. Amino acids: CASSFRGLDRNIQYF.

This chain connects TRBV5-1 to TRBJ1-2; 11 nucleotides agree with TRBD1. Per the germline V gene, CDR1 is SGHRS and CDR2 is YFSETQ. The V segment lost 0 bases and the J segment 3 bases; nucleotides outside the gene matches: 4. CDR3 length: 16 amino acids. This CDR3 is CASSLAGTGGDYGYTF. The DNA for the CDR3 is TGCGCCAGCAGCTTGGCCGGGACAGGGGGTGACTATGGCTACACCTTC. Combining the CDR3 with reference TRBV5-1 and TRBJ1-2 gives the whole variable domain KAGVTQTPRYLIKTRGQQVTLSCSPISGHRSVSWYQQTPGQGLQFLFEYFSETQRNKGNFPGRFSGRQFSNSRSEMNVSTLELGDSALYLCASSLAGTGGDYGYTFGSGTRLTVV.

Ten or more counts support this clonotype. V usage is TRBV27 and J usage is TRBJ1-1, with 7 bases identical to TRBD1. This CDR3 has 13 residues. Germline V gene lookup returns CDR1 MNHEY and CDR2 SMNVEV (reference sequence). V lost 2 bases, J lost 6 bases, and 3 bases stayed unmatched. Here the CDR3 reads CASSLRGLAEAFF. The CDR3 nucleotides read TGTGCCAGCAGTTTAAGGGGGCTGGCTGAAGCTTTCTTT.